The 32 T cell receptor beta chains below were found in one sample sequenced in a study of cytomegalovirus exposure and HLA in healthy donors. Amplification used 60 Vbeta primers and 13 Jbeta primers. Using immunoSEQ multiplex PCR, the repertoire was profiled, and TCRdb retains in-frame clones only, with some absent. The repertoire holds some 160,000 clones, with over 75% as singletons. What was sequenced was PBMCs. These TCRs come from a man aged 60-69 years in good health and CMV-seronegative.

The rearrangement uses TRBV27 and TRBJ1-6; TRBD1 matches 8 bases. The CDR3 runs 13 residues. J was trimmed by 6 bases and V by 6 bases; bases with no gene match: 1. Germline CDR1 and CDR2: MNHEY and SMNVEV (reference sequence). The DNA of the CDR3 is TGTGCCAGCAGAGGACAGGGTAATTCACCCCTCCACTTT. Protein sequence: CASRGQGNSPLHF.

The genes are TRBV28 and TRBJ2-3, with 10 nucleotides matching TRBD1. CDR1 is MDHEN, CDR2 SYDVKM, per germline. V lost 1 base to trimming and J lost 5 bases; unmatched junction nucleotides: 3. The CDR3 contains 15 residues. Here the CDR3 reads CASSLSGQGEDTQYF. Written as DNA, the CDR3 is TGTGCCAGCAGTTTATCTGGACAGGGGGAAGATACGCAGTATTTT. Filled out from reference TRBV28 and TRBJ2-3, the complete variable domain reads DVKVTQSSRYLVKRTGEKVFLECVQDMDHENMFWYRQDPGLGLRLIYFSYDVKMKEKGDIPEGYSVSREKKERFSLILESASTNQTSMYLCASSLSGQGEDTQYFGPGTRLTVL.

The chain uses TRBV5-4 and TRBJ2-5, with D possibly matching TRBD2 (6 bases). The CDR3 has 14 amino acids. Deletions cut 4 bases from V and 1 base from J, with 11 bases between. Germline V gene lookup returns CDR1 SGHNT and CDR2 YYREEE (reference sequence). The CDR3, as DNA: TGTGCCAGCAGCCCGGACTACAGCCAAGAGACCCAGTACTTC. Protein product: CASSPDYSQETQYF.

J is TRBJ2-7 and V is TRBV7-6; 10 bases align to TRBD2. Germline lookup yields CDR1 SGHVS and CDR2 FNYEAQ. Trimming removed 1 base from V and 3 bases from J; junction bases left unmatched: 3. The CDR3 is made up of 15 amino acids. This chain's CDR3 is CASSLGGLAVYEQYF. The CDR3 DNA follows: TGTGCCAGCAGCTTAGGAGGACTAGCGGTCTACGAGCAGTACTTC.

This clone has more than one count but fewer than ten. The rearrangement uses TRBV7-2 and TRBJ1-1; unclear D gene. The CDR3 runs 13 residues. The germline V and J ends were trimmed by 5 bases and 7 bases, with 14 bases remaining between them. The germline CDR1 and CDR2 sequences are SGHTA and FQGNSA. CDR3 DNA: TGTGCCAGCAGCCAACAATCAACAAGTGAAGCTTTCTTT. As protein: CASSQQSTSEAFF.

This sequence joins TRBV4-3 and TRBJ2-1; D call uncertain. Germline lookup yields CDR1 LGHNA and CDR2 YSLEER. The CDR3 consists of 15 residues. Trimming took off 0 bases at V and 1 base at J, with 7 bases between the two ends. The DNA for the CDR3 is TGCGCCAGCAGCCAAGAAAGACTGTCCTACAATGAGCAGTTCTTC. Translating it yields CASSQERLSYNEQFF.

The chain employs TRBV5-4 and TRBJ2-5, with 9 bases fitting TRBD1. J gave up 5 bases and V 5 bases, and 10 bases lay outside the gene matches. CDR3 length: 15 residues. The germline gives CDR1 SGHNT, CDR2 YYREEE (reference sequence). For the CDR3, the DNA is TGTGCCAGCAGAACCGGGACAGGGTTCGGGGAGACCCAGTACTTC. Translated: CASRTGTGFGETQYF.

The chain carries TRBV7-9 and TRBJ1-1; D is possibly TRBD1 (5 bases). Germline CDR1 and CDR2: SEHNR and FQNEAQ (reference sequence). The germline V and J ends were trimmed by 5 bases and 4 bases, with 14 bases remaining between them. The CDR3 is 14 residues long. CDR3 nucleotides: TGTGCCAGCAGCACCTTACAGGTTTCCACTGAAGCTTTCTTT. Translation gives CASSTLQVSTEAFF.

This clone was counted a single time. The rearrangement links TRBV19 to TRBJ1-1; D is undetermined. CDR1 is LNHDA, CDR2 SQIVND, per germline (reference sequence). The CDR3 totals 13 residues. Trimming removed 5 bases from V and 7 bases from J, with 14 bases in between. The CDR3 spells CASSLSHSLEAFF. The DNA of the CDR3 is TGTGCCAGTAGTCTGTCACACAGTCTTGAAGCTTTCTTT. The whole variable domain, remainder taken from reference TRBV19 and TRBJ1-1, is DGGITQSPKYLFRKEGQNVTLSCEQNLNHDAMYWYRQDPGQGLRLIYYSQIVNDFQKGDIAEGYSVSREKKESFPLTVTSAQKNPTAFYLCASSLSHSLEAFFGQGTRLTVV.

This rearrangement joins TRBV7-6 to TRBJ1-1, with D perhaps TRBD1 (6 bases). V was shortened by 2 bases and J by 6 bases, with 10 bases between the two germline ends. The CDR3 is 13 residues long. Germline assignment: CDR1 SGHVS and CDR2 FNYEAQ. The CDR3 sequence: CASSLSRGAEAFF. CDR3 in DNA: TGTGCCAGCAGCTTAAGCAGGGGCGCTGAAGCTTTCTTT.

V and J are TRBV5-4 and TRBJ2-3, with TRBD2 matching over 10 bases. The CDR3 extends over 15 amino acids. The ends lost 1 base at V and 4 bases at J; junction bases unmatched: 3. Germline lookup yields CDR1 SGHNT and CDR2 YYREEE (reference sequence). CDR3 residues: CASSLKRGGSDTQYF. The DNA of the CDR3 is TGTGCCAGCAGCTTGAAGCGGGGGGGCTCAGATACGCAGTATTTT.

The chain recombines TRBV9 with TRBJ1-2; tentatively, D is TRBD1 (6 bases). This CDR3 region has 15 residues. Trimming removed 0 bases from V and 4 bases from J, with 13 bases in between. CDR1 and CDR2 (germline): SGDLS, YYNGEE. The DNA of the CDR3 is TGTGCCAGCAGCGTAGCCCACACAGGGACCTATGGCTACACCTTC. Its protein product is CASSVAHTGTYGYTF.

DNA of the CDR3: TGTGCCAGCAGCTTAAGAATAGCGGGGACCCCGTACAATGAGCAGTTCTTC. Protein: CASSLRIAGTPYNEQFF. This chain uses TRBV7-8 with TRBJ2-1; TRBD2 matches 8 bases. CDR3 length: 17 amino acids. Germline V CDR1 and CDR2: SGHVS, FQNEAQ. V was clipped by 2 bases and J by 4 bases; unmatched bases: 10.

As concerns this clone: In the same sample, other DNA sequences code for this CDR3. V gene TRBV19 combines with J gene TRBJ1-2; TRBD1 matches at 8 bases. Germline V gene sequence: CDR1 LNHDA, CDR2 SQIVND (reference sequence). J lost 2 bases, V lost 2 bases, and 1 base had no gene match. This CDR3 has 14 residues. The CDR3 region is CASSIQGANYGYTF. CDR3 nucleotide sequence: TGTGCCAGTAGTATACAGGGGGCGAACTATGGCTACACCTTC.

The rearrangement links TRBV19 to TRBJ1-1; 8 positions agree with TRBD1. Trimming removed 6 bases from V and 11 bases from J; junction bases left unmatched: 8. The CDR3 is 12 amino acids. CDR1 and CDR2 from the germline V gene are LNHDA and SQIVND (reference sequence). The CDR3 loop reads CASRGGQGLAFF. In DNA, the CDR3 is TGTGCCAGTAGGGGAGGACAGGGACTGGCTTTCTTT.

V gene TRBV6-1 combines with J gene TRBJ1-4, with 8 bases aligning to TRBD1. There are 13 residues in the CDR3. CDR1 and CDR2 (germline): MNHNS, SASEGT. With 6 bases clipped from V and 7 bases from J, the junction kept 4 bases outside the gene matches. CDR3 sequence reads: CASRDREFEKLFF. CDR3 bases: TGTGCCAGCAGGGACAGGGAATTTGAAAAACTGTTTTTT.

As DNA, the CDR3 is TGTGCCACCAGCAGAGATATTCGAGTTGTGACTAATGAAAAACTGTTTTTT. Encoded protein: CATSRDIRVVTNEKLFF. The V and J genes are TRBV15 and TRBJ1-4, with D hard to call. V gave up 0 bases and J gave up 2 bases, with 13 bases separating them. The CDR3 totals 17 residues. Germline CDR1 LNHNV, CDR2 YYDKDF (reference sequence). Together with reference TRBV15 and TRBJ1-4, the CDR3 gives the full variable domain: DAMVIQNPRYQVTQFGKPVTLSCSQTLNHNVMYWYQQKSSQAPKLLFHYYDKDFNNEADTPDNFQSRRPNTSFCFLDIRSPGLGDTAMYLCATSRDIRVVTNEKLFFGSGTQLSVL.

This chain links TRBV19 with TRBJ1-1; D gene unclear. The length of the CDR3 is 15 residues. Between the trimmed V and J ends, which lost 3 bases and 1 base, there was a span of 12 bases. The germline CDR1 and CDR2 sequences are LNHDA and SQIVND (reference sequence). The CDR3 DNA is TGTGCCAGTAGTATGAGATTACTTGCGAACACTGAAGCTTTCTTT. Amino acid sequence: CASSMRLLANTEAFF. The full variable domain, its missing parts supplied by reference TRBV19 and TRBJ1-1, is DGGITQSPKYLFRKEGQNVTLSCEQNLNHDAMYWYRQDPGQGLRLIYYSQIVNDFQKGDIAEGYSVSREKKESFPLTVTSAQKNPTAFYLCASSMRLLANTEAFFGQGTRLTVV.

This chain joins TRBV5-6 and TRBJ2-2, with D possibly TRBD2 on 5 matching bases. The ends were cut back, 5 bases at V and 0 bases at J, with 17 bases in the middle. From germline, CDR1 is SGHDT and CDR2 YYEEEE. The CDR3 totals 17 residues. The CDR3 loop reads CASSNWTARTNTGELFF. The CDR3 DNA reads as TGTGCCAGCAGTAATTGGACTGCTCGAACGAACACCGGGGAGCTGTTTTTT.

The genes are TRBV11-2 and TRBJ2-2; no clear D gene. This CDR3 has 15 residues. The V and J ends lost 4 bases and 4 bases respectively, with 13 bases between them. The germline V gene encodes CDR1 SGHAT and CDR2 FQNNGV. CDR3 sequence reads: CASSSARQLTGELFF. CDR3 DNA: TGTGCCAGCAGCTCCGCCAGGCAGCTCACCGGGGAGCTGTTTTTT.

This clone occurred a few times. This sequence joins TRBV25-1 and TRBJ2-1; weak D call: TRBD1 (6 bases). The CDR3 is 12 residues long. The germline V and J ends were trimmed by 6 bases and 9 bases, with 12 bases remaining between them. Germline V CDR1 and CDR2: MGHDK, SYGVNS. CDR3 nucleotide sequence: TGTGCCAGCAGCACTGGGGGCGGTGAGCAGTTCTTC. It yields the protein CASSTGGGEQFF.

The rearrangement links TRBV29-1 to TRBJ2-1; possibly TRBD1 for D (7 bases). Trimming took 0 bases from V and 13 from J, leaving 16 bases between them. Germline V gene data show CDR1 as SQVTM and CDR2 as ANQGSEA. The CDR3 sequence is 13 residues long. CDR3 protein: CSVEDRGVGSQFF. For the CDR3, the DNA is TGCAGCGTTGAAGACAGGGGGGTCGGGAGTCAGTTCTTC.

The gene calls are TRBV7-3 and TRBJ2-2, with 8 positions matching TRBD2. CDR3 length: 15 amino acids. J lost 0 bases, V lost 3 bases, and 0 bases had no gene match. Germline CDR1 is SGHTA and CDR2 is FQGTGA. The CDR3 region is CASSFSGANTGELFF. In DNA form, the CDR3 reads TGTGCCAGCAGCTTTAGCGGGGCGAACACCGGGGAGCTGTTTTTT.

In this sample, this clone turned up a few times. The V and J genes are TRBV11-2 and TRBJ1-1; weak D call: TRBD1 (6 bases). Trimming removed 2 bases at V and 1 base at J, with 14 bases between. CDR1 and CDR2 from the germline V gene are SGHAT and FQNNGV. The CDR3 runs 16 residues. CDR3 DNA: TGTGCCAGCAGCTTACGATGGGGGCTCGCGAACACTGAAGCTTTCTTT. This sequence encodes CASSLRWGLANTEAFF. The full variable domain, with the rest looked up from reference TRBV11-2 and TRBJ1-1, is EAGVAQSPRYKIIEKRQSVAFWCNPISGHATLYWYQQILGQGPKLLIQFQNNGVVDDSQLPKDRFSAERLKGVDSTLKIQPAKLEDSAVYLCASSLRWGLANTEAFFGQGTRLTVV.

V is TRBV6-1 and J is TRBJ2-7; 10 nucleotides agree with TRBD1. J lost 2 bases, V lost 6 bases, and 4 bases had no gene match. CDR3 size: 14 residues. Germline-derived CDR1 and CDR2 are MNHNS and SASEGT. The CDR3 here is CASRGQGLPYEQYF. CDR3 DNA sequence: TGTGCCAGCAGGGGACAGGGGTTACCCTACGAGCAGTACTTC.

This clone has only a few counts. The rearrangement uses TRBV6-4 and TRBJ1-2; D remains ambiguous. CDR3 size: 13 residues. The germline V gene encodes CDR1 MRHNA and CDR2 SNTAGT. V shed 4 bases and J shed 7 bases, with 13 bases lying between them. CDR3 sequence: CASSGGPRGGYTF. Here the CDR3 DNA reads TGTGCCAGCAGTGGTGGGCCTCGTGGTGGCTACACCTTC.

This clone was observed many times. The chain recombines TRBV5-6 with TRBJ1-1; D remains unclear. V was pared by 2 bases and J by 5 bases, with 19 bases between. This CDR3 is 16 amino acids long. Per the germline V gene, CDR1 is SGHDT and CDR2 is YYEEEE. CDR3 amino acids: CASSFQSSLVITEAFF. The CDR3 nucleotides read TGTGCCAGCAGCTTTCAGTCTAGCTTAGTAATTACTGAAGCTTTCTTT. The variable domain in full, completed from reference TRBV5-6 and TRBJ1-1, reads DAGVTQSPTHLIKTRGQQVTLRCSPKSGHDTVSWYQQALGQGPQFIFQYYEEEERQRGNFPDRFSGHQFPNYSSELNVNALLLGDSALYLCASSFQSSLVITEAFFGQGTRLTVV.

The chain is built from TRBV5-6 and TRBJ1-1; D gene uncertain. CDR3 length: 14 amino acids. Per germline, CDR1 SGHDT and CDR2 YYEEEE. Between the trimmed V and J ends, which lost 3 bases and 0 bases, there was a span of 9 bases. The CDR3 reads CASSYTAMNTEAFF. The CDR3 region has the DNA TGTGCCAGCAGCTACACAGCCATGAACACTGAAGCTTTCTTT.

The CDR3 bases are TGTGCCATCAGCGGAGGACAGGTCCGAGAGACCCAGTACTTC. Its protein is CAISGGQVRETQYF. The J gene is TRBJ2-5, the V gene TRBV10-3; 7 bases are shared with TRBD1. V trimming: 6 bases; J trimming: 4 bases; junction bases outside the gene matches: 8. The germline V gene has CDR1 ENHRY and CDR2 SYGVKD. The CDR3 covers 14 residues.

Points on this clone: This sample includes further DNA sequences coding for the same CDR3. V gene TRBV27 combines with J gene TRBJ1-1; 7 positions match TRBD1. J lost 1 base, V lost 8 bases, and 1 base had no gene match. The CDR3 sequence is 12 residues long. Germline CDR1 reads MNHEY; CDR2 reads SMNVEV (reference sequence). CDR3 sequence (DNA): TGTGCCAGCCGGACAGGGAACACTGAAGCTTTCTTT. Its protein is CASRTGNTEAFF.

The V call is TRBV5-1, the J call TRBJ1-2; D remains ambiguous. The CDR3 covers 15 residues. Looked up from germline, CDR1 is SGHRS and CDR2 is YFSETQ. V was trimmed by 2 bases and J by 6 bases, leaving 17 bases between them. The DNA of the CDR3 is TGCGCCAGCAGCTTTATCCCCCGGGCCGGGAATGGCTACACCTTC. Translation gives CASSFIPRAGNGYTF.

The V and J genes are TRBV4-1 and TRBJ1-4, with D perhaps TRBD1 (6 bases). Germline values: CDR1 MGHRA, CDR2 YSYEKL. Trimming pared 4 bases from V and 7 bases from J, leaving 19 bases between. This CDR3 has 16 residues. The CDR3 DNA reads TGCGCCAGCAGCCGAACCTTGGACAGACGGGGTGAAAAACTGTTTTTT. This gives the protein CASSRTLDRRGEKLFF.